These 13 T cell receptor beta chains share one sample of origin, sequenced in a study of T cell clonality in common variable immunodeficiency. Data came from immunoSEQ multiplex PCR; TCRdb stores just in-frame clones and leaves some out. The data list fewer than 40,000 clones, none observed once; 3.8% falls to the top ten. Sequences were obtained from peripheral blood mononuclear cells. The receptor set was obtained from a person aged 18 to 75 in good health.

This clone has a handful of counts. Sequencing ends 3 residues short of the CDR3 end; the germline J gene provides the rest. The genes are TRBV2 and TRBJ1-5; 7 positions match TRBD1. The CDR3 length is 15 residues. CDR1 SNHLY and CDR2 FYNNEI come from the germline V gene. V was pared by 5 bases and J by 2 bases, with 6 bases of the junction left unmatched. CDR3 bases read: TGTGCCAGCAGTACCGACAGGGTAGGCAATCAGCCC. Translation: CASSTDRVGNQP. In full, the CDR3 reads CASSTDRVGNQPQHF.

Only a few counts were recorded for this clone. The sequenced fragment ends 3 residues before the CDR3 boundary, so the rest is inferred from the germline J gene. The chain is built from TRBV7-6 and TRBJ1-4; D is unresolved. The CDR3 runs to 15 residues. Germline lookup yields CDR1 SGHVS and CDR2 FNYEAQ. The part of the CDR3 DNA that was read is TGTGCCAGCAGCTTAGAGGGCAGCCATAATTCACCA. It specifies CASSLEGSHNSP. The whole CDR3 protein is CASSLEGSHNSPLFF.

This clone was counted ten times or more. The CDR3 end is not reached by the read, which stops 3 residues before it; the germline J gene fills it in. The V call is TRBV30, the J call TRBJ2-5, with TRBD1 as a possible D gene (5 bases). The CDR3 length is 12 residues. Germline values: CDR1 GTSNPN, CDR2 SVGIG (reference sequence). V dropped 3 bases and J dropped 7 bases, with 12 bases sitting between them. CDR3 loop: CAWRPQGGTQYF. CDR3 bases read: TGTGCCTGGAGACCCCAGGGTGGGACC.

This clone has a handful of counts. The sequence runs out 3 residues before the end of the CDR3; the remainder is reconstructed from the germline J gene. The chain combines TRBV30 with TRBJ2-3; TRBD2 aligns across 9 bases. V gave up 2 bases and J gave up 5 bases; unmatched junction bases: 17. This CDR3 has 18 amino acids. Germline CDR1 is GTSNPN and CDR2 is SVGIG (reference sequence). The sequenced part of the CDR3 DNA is TGTGCCTGGAGTAACCGGTCCCCAACCTTAGCGGGGGAAGATACG. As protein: CAWSNRSPTLAGEDT. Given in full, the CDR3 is CAWSNRSPTLAGEDTQYF.

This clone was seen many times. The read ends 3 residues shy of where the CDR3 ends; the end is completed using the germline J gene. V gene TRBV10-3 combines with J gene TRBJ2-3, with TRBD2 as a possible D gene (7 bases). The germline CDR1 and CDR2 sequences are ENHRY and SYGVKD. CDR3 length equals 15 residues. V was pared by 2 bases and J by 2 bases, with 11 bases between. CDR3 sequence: CAISEVGGATDTQYF. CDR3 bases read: TGTGCCATCAGTGAGGTGGGGGGGGCCACAGATACG.

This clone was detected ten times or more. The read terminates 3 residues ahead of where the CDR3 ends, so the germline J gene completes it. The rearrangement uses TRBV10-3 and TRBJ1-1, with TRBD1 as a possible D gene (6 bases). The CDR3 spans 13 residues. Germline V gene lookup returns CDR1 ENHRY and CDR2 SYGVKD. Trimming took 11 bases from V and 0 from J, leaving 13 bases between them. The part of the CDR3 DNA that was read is TGTGCCGAAAGGGAGGGGGTGAACACTGAA. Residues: CAEREGVNTE. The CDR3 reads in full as CAEREGVNTEAFF.

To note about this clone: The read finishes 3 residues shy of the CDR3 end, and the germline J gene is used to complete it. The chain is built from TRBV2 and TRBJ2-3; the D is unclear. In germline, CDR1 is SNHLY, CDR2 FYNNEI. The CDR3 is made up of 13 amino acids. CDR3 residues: CASRRNSNQPQYF. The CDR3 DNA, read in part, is TGTGCCAGCAGGCGTAATAGCAATCAGCCG.

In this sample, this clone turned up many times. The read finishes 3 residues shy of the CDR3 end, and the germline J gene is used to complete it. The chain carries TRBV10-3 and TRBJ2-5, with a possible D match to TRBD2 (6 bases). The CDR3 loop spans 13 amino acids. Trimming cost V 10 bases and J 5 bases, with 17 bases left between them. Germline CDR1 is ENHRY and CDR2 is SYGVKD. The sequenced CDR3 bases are TGTGCCACTTTAGGAGGGGCGGGGGAGACC. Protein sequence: CATLGGAGET. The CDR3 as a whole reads CATLGGAGETQYF.

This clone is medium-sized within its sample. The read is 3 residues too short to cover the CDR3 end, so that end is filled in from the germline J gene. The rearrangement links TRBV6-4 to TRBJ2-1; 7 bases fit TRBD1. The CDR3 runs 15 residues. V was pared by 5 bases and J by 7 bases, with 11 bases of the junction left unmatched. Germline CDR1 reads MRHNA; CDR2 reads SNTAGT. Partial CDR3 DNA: TGTGCCAGCAGTTCCGTAGAGGGGGCTTCGAATGAG. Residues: CASSSVEGASNE. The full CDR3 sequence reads CASSSVEGASNEQFF.

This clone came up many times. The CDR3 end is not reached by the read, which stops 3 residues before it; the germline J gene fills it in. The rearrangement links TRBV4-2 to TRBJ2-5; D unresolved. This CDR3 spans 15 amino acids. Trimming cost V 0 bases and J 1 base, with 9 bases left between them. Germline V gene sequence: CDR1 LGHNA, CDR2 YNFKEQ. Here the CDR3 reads CASSQDLTFQETQYF. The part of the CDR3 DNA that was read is TGTGCCAGCAGCCAAGATTTGACTTTCCAAGAGACC.

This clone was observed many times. CDR3: CAWRKQGAGANVLTF. The sequenced CDR3 bases are TGTGCCTGGAGGAAACAGGGCGCTGGGGCCAACGTC. The J gene is TRBJ2-6, the V gene TRBV30; TRBD1 is a possible D gene (6 bases). The read ends 3 residues early relative to the CDR3; the germline J gene fills the gap. Germline loops: CDR1 GTSNPN, CDR2 SVGIG (reference sequence). The germline V and J ends were trimmed by 3 bases and 2 bases, with 11 bases remaining between them. This CDR3 contains 15 residues.

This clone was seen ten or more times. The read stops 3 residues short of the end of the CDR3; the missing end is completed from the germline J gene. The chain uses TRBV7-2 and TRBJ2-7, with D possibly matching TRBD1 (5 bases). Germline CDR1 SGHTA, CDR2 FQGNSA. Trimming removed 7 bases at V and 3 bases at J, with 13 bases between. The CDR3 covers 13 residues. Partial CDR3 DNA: TGTGCCAGCACCCCGACAGACCACTACGAG. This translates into CASTPTDHYE. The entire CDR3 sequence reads CASTPTDHYEQYF.

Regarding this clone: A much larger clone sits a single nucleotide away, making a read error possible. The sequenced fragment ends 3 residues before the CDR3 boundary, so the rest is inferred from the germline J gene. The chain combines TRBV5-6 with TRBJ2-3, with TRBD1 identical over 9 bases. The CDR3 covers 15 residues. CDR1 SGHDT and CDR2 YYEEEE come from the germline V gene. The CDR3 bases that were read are TGTACCAGCAGCGCCGACAGGGGGAACACAGATACG. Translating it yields CTSSADRGNTDT. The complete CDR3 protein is CTSSADRGNTDTQYF.